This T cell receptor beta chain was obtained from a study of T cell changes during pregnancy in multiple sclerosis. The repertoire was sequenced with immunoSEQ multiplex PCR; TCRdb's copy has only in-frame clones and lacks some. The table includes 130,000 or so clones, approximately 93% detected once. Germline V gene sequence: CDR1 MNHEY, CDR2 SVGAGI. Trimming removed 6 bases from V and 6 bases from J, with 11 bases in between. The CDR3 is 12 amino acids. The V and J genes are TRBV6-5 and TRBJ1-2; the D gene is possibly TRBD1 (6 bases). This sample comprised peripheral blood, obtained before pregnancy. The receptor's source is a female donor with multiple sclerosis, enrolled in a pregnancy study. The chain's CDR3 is CASRSYRDGYTF. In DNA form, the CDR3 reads TGTGCCAGCAGATCCTACAGGGATGGCTACACCTTC.